This T cell receptor (beta chain) derives from a study of cytomegalovirus exposure and HLA in healthy donors. Comments on this clone: Antigen specificity is unknown.

Amplification used 60 Vbeta primers and 13 Jbeta primers. The protocol was immunoSEQ multiplex PCR, while the TCRdb copy is restricted to in-frame clones and leaves out a portion. The data contain 200,000 to 250,000 clones, 75% to 85% of them seen just once; the ten biggest clones take up 1.2% to 1.5%. The CDR3 spans 12 residues. The V end lost 1 base, the J end lost 4 bases, and 8 bases lay between the germline ends. Germline CDR1 and CDR2: GTSNPN and SVGIG (reference sequence). Study-level findings and limits: An apparent linkage of common viral pathogens to several of the most significant clusters emerged in a later analysis.

The genes are TRBV30 and TRBJ2-7; D is perhaps TRBD1 (6 bases). The source material was PBMCs. This sequence was found in a girl aged 5-17 years in good health and CMV-seronegative. Here the CDR3 reads CAWSGGTYEQYF. The CDR3 bases are TGTGCCTGGAGTGGGGGGACATACGAGCAGTACTTC.